Below are 21 T cell receptor beta chains sequenced from a single sample in a study of T-cell reconstitution after alpha-beta-depleted transplantation in children. Library preparation (for TCRbeta) was performed with unique molecular identifiers. TCRdb re-called the PCR reads through MiXCR, storing one row per CDR3 protein. The sample shows around 300,000 distinct CDR3 sequences, 23% of them seen only once. The material sequenced was PBMCs, mostly from graft donor cells, taken 180 days after TCRalphabeta/CD19-depleted stem cell transplant. These receptors originate from a male patient aged 10 to 17 who had a stem cell transplant for acute lymphoblastic leukemia, so the T cells may come from the graft donor.

Here the CDR3 reads CASSTLSGGEQYF. The CDR3 bases are TGTGCCAGCAGCACACTTAGCGGAGGGGAGCAGTACTTC. This chain joins TRBV9 and TRBJ2-4; D is perhaps TRBD2 (6 bases). CDR1 is SGDLS, CDR2 YYNGEE, per germline. The CDR3 has 13 residues. Deletions cut 4 bases from V and 13 bases from J, with 18 bases between.

CDR3 region: CAIMDRLNTEAFF. Written as DNA, the CDR3 is TGTGCCATCATGGACAGGCTGAACACTGAAGCTTTCTTT. The chain recombines TRBV10-3 with TRBJ1-1; 7 bases align to TRBD1. CDR1 and CDR2 (germline): ENHRY, SYGVKD. V was pared by 7 bases and J by 0 bases, with 2 bases of the junction left unmatched. The CDR3 has 13 amino acids.

The genes are TRBV19 and TRBJ2-7, with 9 bases matching TRBD2. The CDR3 length is 15 residues. Looked up from germline, CDR1 is LNHDA and CDR2 is SQIVND (reference sequence). With V trimmed by 3 bases and J by 3 bases, 6 bases remained unmatched. CDR3 protein: CASSIVAGVFYEQYF. CDR3 in DNA: TGTGCCAGTAGTATTGTAGCGGGAGTCTTCTACGAGCAGTACTTC. The whole variable domain, filled in from reference TRBV19 and TRBJ2-7, reads DGGITQSPKYLFRKEGQNVTLSCEQNLNHDAMYWYRQDPGQGLRLIYYSQIVNDFQKGDIAEGYSVSREKKESFPLTVTSAQKNPTAFYLCASSIVAGVFYEQYFGPGTRLTVT.

The chain employs TRBV20-1 and TRBJ2-5; D uncertain. Germline CDR1 reads DFQATT; CDR2 reads SNEGSKA (reference sequence). Trimming took 3 bases from V and 4 from J, leaving 18 bases between them. The CDR3 has 15 amino acids. CDR3 nucleotides: TGCAGTGCTAGCCCCGGCTGGGTAGTATCAGAGACCCAGTACTTC. Translating gives CSASPGWVVSETQYF.

The gene calls are TRBV12-3 or TRBV12-4 and TRBJ2-3, with TRBD2 matching 7 bases. The CDR3 is 13 residues long. J was trimmed by 6 bases and V by 5 bases; bases with no gene match: 5. This CDR3 is CASSPGRWDTQYF. The CDR3 DNA reads TGTGCCAGCAGTCCCGGGAGGTGGGATACGCAGTATTTT.

This clonotype was counted a few times. CDR3 coding DNA: TGTGCCTGGAGGCCCCCGGGACGGAACACTGAAGCTTTCTTT. Its protein product is CAWRPPGRNTEAFF. The genes are TRBV30 and TRBJ1-1, with a tentative D call TRBD1 (5 bases). Germline CDR1 and CDR2: GTSNPN and SVGIG (reference sequence). This CDR3 spans 14 amino acids. V was shortened by 3 bases and J by 1 base, with 12 bases between the two germline ends.

This chain connects TRBV7-6 to TRBJ2-3, with 7 bases that match TRBD2. J was trimmed by 1 base and V by 4 bases; bases with no gene match: 2. This CDR3 has 14 residues. CDR1 and CDR2 (germline): SGHVS, FNYEAQ. The CDR3 DNA follows: TGTGCCAGCAGCTCAACTAGCGGCACAGATACGCAGTATTTT. This translates into CASSSTSGTDTQYF. Filled out from reference TRBV7-6 and TRBJ2-3, the complete variable domain reads GAGVSQSPRYKVTKRGQDVALRCDPISGHVSLYWYRQALGQGPEFLTYFNYEAQQDKSGLPNDRFSAERPEGSISTLTIQRTEQRDSAMYRCASSSTSGTDTQYFGPGTRLTVL.

This clonotype has more than one count but fewer than ten. The genes are TRBV5-1 and TRBJ2-5, with D possibly TRBD2 on 6 matching bases. The germline CDR1 and CDR2 sequences are SGHRS and YFSETQ. This CDR3 region has 16 residues. Trimming removed 4 bases from V and 4 bases from J, with 20 bases in between. CDR3 protein: CASSVSGHAQIETQYF. CDR3 DNA: TGCGCCAGCAGCGTTAGCGGCCACGCTCAAATAGAGACCCAGTACTTC.

The chain recombines TRBV15 with TRBJ1-1; TRBD1 might be the D (6 bases). With 6 bases removed from V and 3 bases from J, the gap between germline ends came to 17 bases. The CDR3 length is 15 residues. The germline CDR1 and CDR2 sequences are LNHNV and YYDKDF (reference sequence). This CDR3 reads CATRARQDLYTEAFF. In DNA form, the CDR3 reads TGTGCCACCAGGGCACGACAGGACCTATACACTGAAGCTTTCTTT.

The chain combines TRBV3-1 with TRBJ2-1; D is uncertain. Trimming shortened V by 1 base and J by 8 bases, and 9 bases separated the two germline ends. Germline V gene lookup returns CDR1 LGHDT and CDR2 YNNKEL (reference sequence). This CDR3 comprises 13 residues. The DNA for the CDR3 is TGTGCCAGCAGCCAAGGGATTTGGGATGAGCAGTTCTTC. It codes for CASSQGIWDEQFF.

The chain is built from TRBV20-1 and TRBJ2-7; D ambiguous. CDR1 and CDR2 from the germline V gene are DFQATT and SNEGSKA (reference sequence). V lost 2 bases, J lost 1 base, and 9 bases lay in between. This CDR3 region has 13 residues. CDR3 amino acids: CSARFPGSYEQYF. The CDR3 DNA reads as TGCAGTGCTAGATTCCCCGGGTCCTACGAGCAGTACTTC.

This clonotype turned up a few times. V usage is TRBV15 and J usage is TRBJ2-1; 8 bases match TRBD2. CDR1 and CDR2 from the germline V gene are LNHNV and YYDKDF (reference sequence). V was clipped by 2 bases and J by 2 bases; unmatched bases: 8. The CDR3 is 17 residues long. The CDR3 region has the DNA TGTGCCACCAGCAGACCCACAGTACTAGCGGCCTACAATGAGCAGTTCTTC. As protein: CATSRPTVLAAYNEQFF. The full variable domain, completed using reference TRBV15 and TRBJ2-1, is DAMVIQNPRYQVTQFGKPVTLSCSQTLNHNVMYWYQQKSSQAPKLLFHYYDKDFNNEADTPDNFQSRRPNTSFCFLDIRSPGLGDTAMYLCATSRPTVLAAYNEQFFGPGTRLTVL.

This clonotype was observed a few times. This chain connects TRBV7-9 to TRBJ2-5; TRBD2 matches 9 bases. Germline CDR1 SEHNR, CDR2 FQNEAQ (reference sequence). The CDR3 covers 14 residues. J gave up 3 bases and V 5 bases, and 4 bases lay outside the gene matches. The CDR3 DNA sequence: TGTGCCAGCAGCGCCCGACTAGCGGAAGAGACCCAGTACTTC. It codes for CASSARLAEETQYF.

This clonotype was seen a handful of times. This sequence joins TRBV27 and TRBJ2-7, with unresolved D. CDR1 MNHEY and CDR2 SMNVEV come from the germline V gene (reference sequence). The V gene lost 7 bases and the J gene lost 0 bases, with 16 bases spanning the gap. The CDR3 has 15 residues. The CDR3 DNA sequence: TGTGCCAGCACCCCTTTTAGGAGCAACTCCTACGAGCAGTACTTC. Protein sequence: CASTPFRSNSYEQYF.

The V gene is TRBV19, the J gene TRBJ1-1; D call uncertain. V shed 7 bases and J shed 3 bases, with 18 bases lying between them. CDR1 and CDR2 from the germline V gene are LNHDA and SQIVND (reference sequence). This CDR3 has 15 amino acids. The DNA for the CDR3 is TGTGCCAGTAACTTATATCGAGGGTCGGACACTGAAGCTTTCTTT. Translating it yields CASNLYRGSDTEAFF.

A few counts support this clonotype. The rearrangement joins TRBV7-9 to TRBJ2-7; D ambiguous. This CDR3 is 17 amino acids long. Trimming pared 3 bases from V and 4 bases from J, leaving 22 bases between. Germline CDR1 and CDR2: SEHNR and FQNEAQ (reference sequence). The CDR3: CASSFGVEPSPFYEQYF. The CDR3 DNA is TGTGCCAGCAGCTTTGGGGTAGAACCCTCCCCCTTTTACGAGCAGTACTTC.

This clonotype has only a few counts. V usage is TRBV10-1 and J usage is TRBJ2-1, with TRBD1 matching 9 bases. This CDR3 is 15 amino acids long. The V gene end was trimmed by 8 bases and the J gene end by 7 bases; junction bases not matched to a gene: 12. CDR1 and CDR2 (germline): WNHNN, SYGVQD (reference sequence). DNA of the CDR3: TGCGCCAGCGGAGTGGCCGGGACAGGGACTAATGAGCAGTTCTTC. The encoded protein is CASGVAGTGTNEQFF.

The chain uses TRBV7-7 and TRBJ2-3; D gene ambiguous. The CDR3 runs 13 residues. Trimming shortened V by 1 base and J by 4 bases, and 6 bases separated the two germline ends. CDR1 is SSHAT and CDR2 is FNYEAQ in the germline V gene (reference sequence). The CDR3 loop reads CASSLGEADTQYF. CDR3 coding DNA: TGTGCCAGCAGCTTAGGAGAGGCAGATACGCAGTATTTT.

V usage is TRBV7-8 and J usage is TRBJ1-2, with 11 bases aligning to TRBD1. Germline CDR1 SGHVS, CDR2 FQNEAQ. This CDR3 is 15 amino acids long. V dropped 2 bases and J dropped 6; count of bases not matched to a gene: 5. The CDR3 DNA reads as TGTGCCAGCAGCTTAAGAGGACAGGGGGCAAATGGCTACACCTTC. Its translation is CASSLRGQGANGYTF.

The rearrangement links TRBV5-1 to TRBJ1-2, with a possible D match to TRBD1 (5 bases). Germline V gene lookup returns CDR1 SGHRS and CDR2 YFSETQ. The germline V and J ends were trimmed by 4 bases and 5 bases, with 18 bases remaining between them. The CDR3 loop spans 15 amino acids. CDR3 bases: TGCGCCAGCAGCAACTCGGGACCGGGCGGTTATGGCTACACCTTC. Its protein product is CASSNSGPGGYGYTF.

A few counts support this clonotype. The CDR3 sequence: CATSRAGRYNEQFF. The CDR3 DNA is TGTGCCACCAGCAGAGCGGGAAGGTACAATGAGCAGTTCTTC. The chain joins TRBV15 to TRBJ2-1, with a possible D match to TRBD2 (5 bases). CDR1 and CDR2 from the germline V gene are LNHNV and YYDKDF (reference sequence). The CDR3 has 14 amino acids. Trimming removed 1 base at V and 4 bases at J, with 8 bases between.